This T cell receptor (beta chain) was identified during a study of beta chain features in type 1 diabetes. This clone was counted at least ten times. Its antigen remains unknown. The sample carries other DNA sequences with the same CDR3. Study observations and caveats: cDNA-based sequencing might over-represent cells highly expressing TCR. All four CD4+ subsets from Type 1 diabetes patients carried moderately but significantly shorter TCRB CDR3s. Reduced insertions and increased deletions marked VDJ junctions in type 1 diabetes patients.

Expressed TCRB transcripts were sequenced, since all the RNA that had been isolated was reverse transcribed. The average read count of naive, central memory and regulatory T cell samples was around 3.8 million. Method: immunoSEQ multiplex PCR; TCRdb's copy keeps in-frame clones and lacks some. The sample contains 300,000 to 450,000 clones, around 10% of which appear only once. Sorted CD4+ subsets: naive, central memory, regulatory, stem cell-like memory (CD45RO/CCR7/CD25/CD127/CD95/CD27 panel). Looked up from germline, CDR1 is MNHNS and CDR2 is SASEGT. J was trimmed by 0 bases and V by 6 bases; bases with no gene match: 5. This CDR3 is built from 15 residues.

The clonotype was recovered from a man in his thirties or forties with type 1 diabetes. The specimen was central memory CD4+ T cells from blood. This rearrangement joins TRBV6-1 to TRBJ2-5; 9 nucleotides match TRBD1. CDR3 DNA: TGTGCCAGCAGGGGGGGACAGGGAAACCAAGAGACCCAGTACTTC. This codes for CASRGGQGNQETQYF.